One and the same sample provided the 30 T cell receptor beta chains below, sequenced in a study of technical replicates of blood from several donors. Some clones are missing from TCRdb's copy, which holds only in-frame ones; the method was immunoSEQ multiplex PCR. The sample carries tens of thousands of clones, 94% recorded once. Sequenced sample: T cells isolated from PBMCs. These receptors came from a human donor in good health.

The chain recombines TRBV7-9 with TRBJ2-5; TRBD1 matches 10 bases. The V gene's germline CDR1 is SEHNR and CDR2 FQNEAQ (reference sequence). Germline trimming cut 7 bases from V and 5 bases from J; bases unmatched to any gene: 7. There are 14 residues in the CDR3. CDR3: CASNEGGQGETQYF. The CDR3 region has the DNA TGTGCCAGCAACGAAGGGGGACAGGGGGAGACCCAGTACTTC.

V gene TRBV25-1 combines with J gene TRBJ2-7; possibly TRBD1 for D (6 bases). Germline CDR1 reads MGHDK; CDR2 reads SYGVNS. The CDR3 spans 14 residues. The ends were cut back, 1 base at V and 3 bases at J, with 10 bases in the middle. The CDR3 DNA sequence: TGTGCCAGCAGTGAATGGACAGAGAGCTACGAGCAGTACTTC. Translating it yields CASSEWTESYEQYF.

The genes are TRBV29-1 and TRBJ2-1; 8 bases line up with TRBD1. The CDR3 length is 12 residues. V lost 6 bases to trimming and J lost 8 bases; unmatched junction nucleotides: 6. Germline V gene data show CDR1 as SQVTM and CDR2 as ANQGSEA. CDR3 sequence: CSVQTGDHEQFF. In nucleotides, the CDR3 is TGCAGCGTCCAGACAGGGGACCATGAGCAGTTCTTC.

The chain employs TRBV2 and TRBJ1-3, with 10 nucleotides matching TRBD1. CDR1 and CDR2 from the germline V gene are SNHLY and FYNNEI. The CDR3 contains 16 residues. Losses at the gene ends were 6 bases for V and 0 bases for J; bases not matched to a gene: 5. CDR3: CASRGQGISSGNTIYF. The CDR3 nucleotides are TGTGCCAGCAGGGGACAGGGGATAAGCTCTGGAAACACCATATATTTT.

The chain couples TRBV11-2 to TRBJ2-1, with 9 positions matching TRBD1. Germline V gives CDR1 SGHAT, CDR2 FQNNGV. V was clipped by 4 bases and J by 3 bases; unmatched bases: 10. CDR3 length: 17 amino acids. The CDR3 here is CASSSPGQGFYYNEQFF. In DNA, the CDR3 is TGTGCCAGCAGCTCCCCGGGACAGGGATTTTACTACAATGAGCAGTTCTTC.

This rearrangement joins TRBV10-3 to TRBJ2-7, with TRBD2 matching 7 bases. Germline CDR1 is ENHRY and CDR2 is SYGVKD. The J segment lost 1 base and the V segment lost 8 bases, leaving 8 bases of the junction unmatched. The CDR3 extends over 14 amino acids. The CDR3 sequence is CAIDTREGSYEQYF. The CDR3 nucleotides are TGTGCCATCGATACGAGGGAGGGATCCTACGAGCAGTACTTC.

The rearrangement links TRBV5-6 to TRBJ2-7; TRBD1 is a possible D gene (6 bases). Between the trimmed V and J ends, which lost 3 bases and 1 base, there was a span of 11 bases. This CDR3 comprises 14 residues. Per germline, CDR1 SGHDT and CDR2 YYEEEE. CDR3 region: CASSSHTGSYEQYF. CDR3 sequence (DNA): TGTGCCAGCAGCTCCCACACAGGGTCCTACGAGCAGTACTTC.

The chain employs TRBV10-3 and TRBJ1-1, with TRBD1 identical over 9 bases. Germline assignment: CDR1 ENHRY and CDR2 SYGVKD. The trim removed 5 bases at V and 8 bases at J, leaving 9 bases unmatched. This CDR3 has 14 amino acids. CDR3 nucleotides: TGTGCCATCAGTCGGGACAGGGTAGTATACGAAGCTTTCTTT. This codes for CAISRDRVVYEAFF.

The chain recombines TRBV19 with TRBJ1-2, with D maybe TRBD1 (5 bases). CDR1 LNHDA and CDR2 SQIVND come from the germline V gene (reference sequence). There are 14 residues in the CDR3. V was pared by 7 bases and J by 4 bases, with 16 bases between. The chain's CDR3 is CASNKQAPAYGYTF. The CDR3 bases are TGTGCCAGTAACAAACAGGCCCCAGCCTATGGCTACACCTTC. Filled out from reference TRBV19 and TRBJ1-2, the complete variable domain reads DGGITQSPKYLFRKEGQNVTLSCEQNLNHDAMYWYRQDPGQGLRLIYYSQIVNDFQKGDIAEGYSVSREKKESFPLTVTSAQKNPTAFYLCASNKQAPAYGYTFGSGTRLTVV.

The V call is TRBV5-1, the J call TRBJ1-1; D possibly corresponds to TRBD1 (5 bases). CDR1 is SGHRS and CDR2 is YFSETQ in the germline V gene. The CDR3 is 13 residues long. Trimming took 6 bases from V and 5 from J, leaving 14 bases between them. CDR3 sequence reads: CASNYGRETEAFF. Here the CDR3 DNA reads TGCGCCAGCAATTATGGCAGGGAAACTGAAGCTTTCTTT.

This clone came up once. The CDR3 reads CASSVSLSGGPTDTQYF. The CDR3 bases are TGTGCCAGCAGCGTGTCCCTATCGGGAGGGCCGACAGATACGCAGTATTTT. V usage is TRBV9 and J usage is TRBJ2-3; 8 bases match TRBD2. The CDR3 has 17 amino acids. The germline V gene has CDR1 SGDLS and CDR2 YYNGEE. V was pared by 2 bases and J by 3 bases, with 11 bases of the junction left unmatched.

This clone was counted only a few times. The chain combines TRBV4-3 with TRBJ2-5; no clear D gene. CDR3 length: 15 amino acids. Trimming pared 0 bases from V and 5 bases from J, leaving 13 bases between. Germline V gene data show CDR1 as LGHNA and CDR2 as YSLEER. The DNA for the CDR3 is TGCGCCAGCAGCCAAGAATATCTTCGTCCGGAGACCCAGTACTTC. This sequence encodes CASSQEYLRPETQYF.

V gene TRBV18 combines with J gene TRBJ2-2; D might be TRBD2 (6 bases). The V gene lost 3 bases and the J gene lost 5 bases, with 16 bases spanning the gap. The CDR3 has 16 residues. Germline CDR1 KGHSH, CDR2 LQKENI. The CDR3 loop is CASSPPTQGGTGELFF. CDR3 DNA sequence: TGTGCCAGCTCACCCCCCACGCAGGGAGGAACCGGGGAGCTGTTTTTT.

The rearrangement joins TRBV7-9 to TRBJ2-7; 13 bases align to TRBD2. With V trimmed by 5 bases and J by 0 bases, 7 bases remained unmatched. Germline CDR1 SEHNR, CDR2 FQNEAQ (reference sequence). This CDR3 spans 17 amino acids. CDR3 DNA sequence: TGTGCCAGCAGCCCGACTAGCGGGAGGTTGTCCTCCTACGAGCAGTACTTC. It yields the protein CASSPTSGRLSSYEQYF.

The chain employs TRBV30 and TRBJ2-5; 9 bases are a match to TRBD1. Losses at the gene ends were 3 bases for V and 4 bases for J; bases not matched to a gene: 0. The CDR3 has 12 residues. Germline V lookup: CDR1 GTSNPN, CDR2 SVGIG (reference sequence). The chain's CDR3 is CAWRTGGETQYF. CDR3 sequence (DNA): TGTGCCTGGAGGACAGGGGGAGAGACCCAGTACTTC.

The chain employs TRBV5-4 and TRBJ1-1; D remains unclear. This CDR3 region has 13 residues. Germline values: CDR1 SGHNT, CDR2 YYREEE (reference sequence). V lost 4 bases to trimming and J lost 4 bases, with 11 bases between them. CDR3: CASSPREGTEAFF. In nucleotides, the CDR3 is TGTGCCAGCAGCCCTCGTGAGGGCACTGAAGCTTTCTTT.

J is TRBJ2-7 and V is TRBV28; weak D call: TRBD1 (6 bases). Germline lookup yields CDR1 MDHEN and CDR2 SYDVKM. Trimming shortened V by 3 bases and J by 4 bases, and 16 bases separated the two germline ends. The CDR3 has 15 amino acids. The CDR3 DNA reads as TGTGCCAGCAGTTTCCCCTCAGGGGTAGGTTACGAGCAGTACTTC. Its protein is CASSFPSGVGYEQYF.

The V gene is TRBV20-1, the J gene TRBJ2-5; no firm D call. The CDR3 totals 11 residues. The V gene's germline CDR1 is DFQATT and CDR2 SNEGSKA (reference sequence). V lost 7 bases to trimming and J lost 1 base, with 7 bases between them. CDR3 loop: CSVYIQETQYF. In DNA, the CDR3 is TGCAGTGTTTATATCCAAGAGACCCAGTACTTC.

The rearrangement uses TRBV7-6 and TRBJ1-5, with D tentatively TRBD1 (5 bases). V lost 3 bases, J lost 3 bases, and 12 bases lay in between. Germline V lookup: CDR1 SGHVS, CDR2 FNYEAQ. CDR3 length: 15 amino acids. This CDR3 reads CASSFGQGFNQPQHF. The CDR3 DNA is TGTGCCAGCAGCTTTGGCCAGGGATTCAATCAGCCCCAGCATTTT. The complete variable domain, with remaining parts taken from reference TRBV7-6 and TRBJ1-5, reads GAGVSQSPRYKVTKRGQDVALRCDPISGHVSLYWYRQALGQGPEFLTYFNYEAQQDKSGLPNDRFSAERPEGSISTLTIQRTEQRDSAMYRCASSFGQGFNQPQHFGDGTRLSIL.

The J gene is TRBJ2-2, the V gene TRBV2; weak D call: TRBD1 (6 bases). Trimming stripped 4 bases from V and 7 bases from J, with 10 bases between. The germline gives CDR1 SNHLY, CDR2 FYNNEI. The CDR3 is 13 amino acids. The DNA of the CDR3 is TGTGCCAGCAGTGGACAGGAGTACGGGGAGCTGTTTTTT. Translated: CASSGQEYGELFF. Using reference TRBV2 and TRBJ2-2 for the parts outside the CDR3, the full variable domain is EPEVTQTPSHQVTQMGQEVILRCVPISNHLYFYWYRQILGQKVEFLVSFYNNEISEKSEIFDDQFSVERPDGSNFTLKIRSTKLEDSAMYFCASSGQEYGELFFGEGSRLTVL.

The chain is built from TRBV9 and TRBJ2-7, with 7 bases matching TRBD2. The CDR3 is 14 amino acids. Germline V CDR1 and CDR2: SGDLS, YYNGEE. After removal of 3 bases from V and 7 bases from J, the junction contained 10 bases not matched to a gene. The DNA of the CDR3 is TGTGCCAGCAGCGCAAGCGGGAACGTTGCGGAGCAGTACTTC. Protein product: CASSASGNVAEQYF.

The chain joins TRBV15 to TRBJ1-5; no firm D call. With 3 bases removed from V and 3 bases from J, the gap between germline ends came to 6 bases. Germline V gene data show CDR1 as LNHNV and CDR2 as YYDKDF (reference sequence). The CDR3 loop spans 13 amino acids. CDR3 coding DNA: TGTGCCACCAGCAGCGGTTACAATCAGCCCCAGCATTTT. Translating gives CATSSGYNQPQHF.

V is TRBV6-6 and J is TRBJ2-1; perhaps TRBD2 as D (5 bases). The CDR3 sequence is 16 residues long. Trimming left V 5 bases short and J 2 bases short, with 16 bases between. Germline-derived CDR1 and CDR2 are MNHNY and SVGAGI (reference sequence). The CDR3 nucleotides read TGTGCCAGCAGTAGGACCCTTATGGGAGCCTACAATGAGCAGTTCTTC. This gives the protein CASSRTLMGAYNEQFF.

The chain has TRBV9 and TRBJ2-3; no reliable D call. Trimming took 0 bases from V and 1 from J, leaving 12 bases between them. The CDR3 is 16 residues long. Germline CDR1 SGDLS, CDR2 YYNGEE. CDR3 sequence: CASSVVGGVGTDTQYF. The CDR3 nucleotides are TGTGCCAGCAGCGTAGTGGGTGGAGTTGGCACAGATACGCAGTATTTT.

The chain couples TRBV13 to TRBJ2-1; 11 bases line up with TRBD2. J lost 9 bases, V lost 5 bases, and 15 bases had no gene match. The CDR3 sequence is 17 residues long. In germline, CDR1 is PRHDT, CDR2 FYEKMQ (reference sequence). For the CDR3, the DNA is TGTGCCAGCAGCCCGGCCGAGGAACTAGCGGGAGACGCTGAGCAGTTCTTC. Residues: CASSPAEELAGDAEQFF.

V usage is TRBV19 and J usage is TRBJ2-7; 11 nucleotides match TRBD2. Trimming removed 3 bases from V and 1 base from J; junction bases left unmatched: 8. This CDR3 is built from 17 residues. CDR1 and CDR2 from the germline V gene are LNHDA and SQIVND (reference sequence). The CDR3 bases are TGTGCCAGTAGTATCGCCGAGACTAGCGGGACTTCCTACGAGCAGTACTTC. It yields the protein CASSIAETSGTSYEQYF.

The chain is built from TRBV7-2 and TRBJ2-7; tentatively, D is TRBD1 (6 bases). CDR3 length equals 13 residues. Trimming shortened V by 4 bases and J by 3 bases, and 10 bases separated the two germline ends. Per germline, CDR1 SGHTA and CDR2 FQGNSA. CDR3 in DNA: TGTGCCAGCAGCTCCGGGACACACTACGAGCAGTACTTC. Translation: CASSSGTHYEQYF.

The gene calls are TRBV7-2 and TRBJ1-2; 8 nucleotides align to TRBD1. Germline trimming cut 7 bases from V and 3 bases from J; bases unmatched to any gene: 7. There are 14 residues in the CDR3. Germline CDR1 reads SGHTA; CDR2 reads FQGNSA. CDR3 amino acids: CASTKTGGDYGYTF. In DNA form, the CDR3 reads TGTGCCAGCACCAAAACAGGGGGTGACTATGGCTACACCTTC.

V is TRBV11-3 and J is TRBJ1-4; no definite D call. The CDR3 contains 16 residues. Germline CDR1 SGHNT, CDR2 YENEEA. Trimming took off 3 bases at V and 0 bases at J, with 11 bases between the two ends. The CDR3 nucleotides read TGTGCCAGCAGCTTCGCCAGTATCGCAACTAATGAAAAACTGTTTTTT. Translated: CASSFASIATNEKLFF.

The V gene is TRBV9, the J gene TRBJ1-2; 11 nucleotides line up with TRBD1. This CDR3 comprises 13 residues. V lost 2 bases to trimming and J lost 8 bases; unmatched junction nucleotides: 2. Germline CDR1 SGDLS, CDR2 YYNGEE. This CDR3 reads CASSVGQGDGYTF. The CDR3 DNA sequence: TGTGCCAGCAGCGTGGGACAGGGGGACGGCTACACCTTC. The variable domain in full, completed from reference TRBV9 and TRBJ1-2, reads DSGVTQTPKHLITATGQRVTLRCSPRSGDLSVYWYQQSLDQGLQFLIQYYNGEERAKGNILERFSAQQFPDLHSELNLSSLELGDSALYFCASSVGQGDGYTFGSGTRLTVV.